The 20 T cell receptor beta chains in this list originate from one sample, sequenced in a study of blood T cell repertoires in COVID-19. The assay was immunoSEQ multiplex PCR, and TCRdb's table has in-frame clones only and misses some. The profile shows approximately 350,000 clones, approximately 87% of them singletons. The sample consisted of peripheral blood. The receptors were gathered from a woman in her forties or fifties with COVID-19, enrolled during active disease.

The gene calls are TRBV5-6 and TRBJ2-3; 7 bases are a match to TRBD2. J gave up 2 bases and V 4 bases, and 10 bases lay outside the gene matches. This CDR3 contains 16 residues. Per germline, CDR1 SGHDT and CDR2 YYEEEE. The DNA of the CDR3 is TGTGCCAGCAGCCTACGCCGGGACTACTACACAGATACGCAGTATTTT. It yields the protein CASSLRRDYYTDTQYF.

The rearrangement uses TRBV5-4 and TRBJ2-1; TRBD2 might be the D (6 bases). Trimming took 3 bases from V and 7 from J, leaving 14 bases between them. The CDR3 is 14 amino acids. Per the germline V gene, CDR1 is SGHNT and CDR2 is YYREEE (reference sequence). CDR3 loop: CASSYAGHGNEQFF. The CDR3 nucleotides are TGTGCCAGCAGCTATGCGGGGCACGGGAATGAGCAGTTCTTC.

The V and J genes are TRBV9 and TRBJ2-4; D is possibly TRBD2 (5 bases). V was cut by 1 base and J by 9 bases, with 11 bases left in between. The germline V gene encodes CDR1 SGDLS and CDR2 YYNGEE. The CDR3 totals 13 residues. CDR3 loop: CASSVSLGLIQYF. For the CDR3, the DNA is TGTGCCAGCAGCGTATCCCTTGGACTCATTCAGTACTTC.

This rearrangement joins TRBV5-1 to TRBJ2-5, with 11 bases lining up with TRBD2. Trimming took 4 bases from V and 5 from J; bases not matched to a gene: 7. CDR3 length: 15 residues. Germline CDR1 SGHRS, CDR2 YFSETQ. The CDR3 is CASSLSGRAGETQYF. The CDR3 bases are TGCGCCAGCAGCCTTAGCGGGAGGGCCGGTGAGACCCAGTACTTC.

The chain has TRBV9 and TRBJ1-1; unclear D gene. V lost 5 bases to trimming and J lost 5 bases, with 7 bases between them. Germline assignment: CDR1 SGDLS and CDR2 YYNGEE. This CDR3 has 11 amino acids. The chain's CDR3 is CASRDYTEAFF. The DNA for the CDR3 is TGTGCCAGCAGAGACTATACTGAAGCTTTCTTT.

The V call is TRBV7-2, the J call TRBJ2-7; 12 nucleotides align to TRBD2. Trimming at V came to 5 bases and at J to 2 bases, leaving 10 bases not matched to a gene. Germline CDR1 reads SGHTA; CDR2 reads FQGNSA. The CDR3 runs 17 residues. The CDR3 nucleotides read TGTGCCAGCAGCCGGGGGCCTAGCGGGAGGGCCACCTACGAGCAGTACTTC. As protein: CASSRGPSGRATYEQYF. The full variable domain, completed using reference TRBV7-2 and TRBJ2-7, is GAGVSQSPSNKVTEKGKDVELRCDPISGHTALYWYRQSLGQGLEFLIYFQGNSAPDKSGLPSDRFSAERTGGSVSTLTIQRTQQEDSAVYLCASSRGPSGRATYEQYFGPGTRLTVT.

This rearrangement joins TRBV5-4 to TRBJ2-6; tentative D call: TRBD2 (7 bases). CDR3 length equals 15 residues. The V end was cut by 1 base, the J end by 4 bases, with 9 bases between. Germline V gene sequence: CDR1 SGHNT, CDR2 YYREEE (reference sequence). The CDR3 region has the DNA TGTGCCAGCAGCTTGCGGGGGGCGGGGGCCAACGTCCTGACTTTC. Protein product: CASSLRGAGANVLTF.

This clone was detected once. The rearrangement links TRBV6-5 to TRBJ2-7; 7 nucleotides align to TRBD2. Germline V gene data show CDR1 as MNHEY and CDR2 as SVGAGI. This CDR3 has 13 residues. The ends lost 6 bases at V and 4 bases at J; junction bases unmatched: 6. The CDR3 sequence is CASRREILYEQYF. CDR3 coding DNA: TGTGCCAGCAGGCGGGAGATTCTATACGAGCAGTACTTC.

V gene TRBV3-1 (or the pseudogene TRBV3-2) combines with J gene TRBJ2-7; D possibly corresponds to TRBD2 (5 bases). Trimming left V 4 bases short and J 1 base short, with 17 bases between. Germline V gives CDR1 LGHDT, CDR2 YNNKEL (reference sequence). This CDR3 comprises 16 residues. The CDR3 DNA reads TGTGCCAGCAGCCCCGTCCGCCGGGAAAAATCCTACGAGCAGTACTTC. It is translated as CASSPVRREKSYEQYF.

The chain carries TRBV29-1 and TRBJ2-1; tentatively, D is TRBD2 (5 bases). V gave up 1 base and J gave up 4 bases, with 8 bases separating them. The germline V gene encodes CDR1 SQVTM and CDR2 ANQGSEA. The CDR3 is 13 residues long. CDR3 protein: CSVEVSGYNEQFF. As DNA, the CDR3 is TGCAGCGTTGAAGTATCGGGGTACAATGAGCAGTTCTTC.

The V call is TRBV19, the J call TRBJ2-7, with 9 bases aligning to TRBD2. Germline V gene lookup returns CDR1 LNHDA and CDR2 SQIVND (reference sequence). CDR3 size: 17 residues. Trimming took 5 bases from V and 6 from J; bases not matched to a gene: 17. The CDR3 loop is CASSLRLAAYLYSEQYF. In DNA, the CDR3 is TGTGCCAGTAGTCTAAGACTAGCGGCATACCTTTACTCCGAGCAGTACTTC.

The V and J genes are TRBV11-3 and TRBJ2-1; 8 nucleotides line up with TRBD1. The CDR3 contains 15 residues. CDR1 SGHNT and CDR2 YENEEA come from the germline V gene. After removal of 4 bases from V and 9 bases from J, the junction contained 11 bases not matched to a gene. The CDR3 DNA sequence: TGTGCCAGCAGCTCCCTGTGGGACAGGATAGGTGAGCAGTTCTTC. Encoded protein: CASSSLWDRIGEQFF.

The chain employs TRBV3-1 (or the pseudogene TRBV3-2) and TRBJ2-7; 7 nucleotides match TRBD2. CDR1 and CDR2 (germline): LGHDT, YNNKEL (reference sequence). The J segment lost 7 bases and the V segment lost 1 base, leaving 13 bases of the junction unmatched. The CDR3 is 16 amino acids. CDR3 amino acids: CASSQAAGLPYWEQYF. CDR3 in DNA: TGTGCCAGCAGCCAAGCTGCGGGACTACCTTACTGGGAGCAGTACTTC.

V gene TRBV5-5 combines with J gene TRBJ2-3; TRBD2 matches 9 bases. The CDR3 has 17 amino acids. The germline V gene has CDR1 SGHKS and CDR2 YYEKEE (reference sequence). The V and J ends lost 2 bases and 2 bases, in that order; junction bases with no gene match: 9. CDR3 nucleotides: TGTGCCAGCAGCTTCGGGTGGGCTAGCGGGAACACAGATACGCAGTATTTT. Protein sequence: CASSFGWASGNTDTQYF.

On this clone itself: The sample has other DNA sequences that encode this CDR3 too. The chain combines TRBV19 with TRBJ1-2, with 12 bases that match TRBD1. J lost 8 bases, V lost 4 bases, and 5 bases had no gene match. The CDR3 sequence is 14 residues long. The germline V gene has CDR1 LNHDA and CDR2 SQIVND (reference sequence). CDR3: CASSTGQGAGGYTF. CDR3 coding DNA: TGTGCCAGTAGTACGGGACAGGGGGCTGGGGGCTACACCTTC.

The chain employs TRBV19 and TRBJ2-5, with 8 bases that match TRBD1. With 4 bases clipped from V and 1 base from J, the junction kept 5 bases outside the gene matches. Germline V gene data show CDR1 as LNHDA and CDR2 as SQIVND (reference sequence). The CDR3 runs 15 residues. DNA of the CDR3: TGTGCCAGTAGTACCGGGACAGGCATCCAAGAGACCCAGTACTTC. It translates to CASSTGTGIQETQYF. The variable domain in full, with the rest retrieved from reference TRBV19 and TRBJ2-5, is DGGITQSPKYLFRKEGQNVTLSCEQNLNHDAMYWYRQDPGQGLRLIYYSQIVNDFQKGDIAEGYSVSREKKESFPLTVTSAQKNPTAFYLCASSTGTGIQETQYFGPGTRLLVL.

V gene TRBV6-5 combines with J gene TRBJ2-7; 8 bases align to TRBD2. Trimming at V came to 6 bases and at J to 3 bases, leaving 10 bases not matched to a gene. The CDR3 is 15 amino acids. Germline loops: CDR1 MNHEY, CDR2 SVGAGI. CDR3 DNA: TGTGCCAGCAGCCAAGGTAGTAGCGGGAACTACGAGCAGTACTTC. Its translation is CASSQGSSGNYEQYF.

The J gene is TRBJ1-1, the V gene TRBV19; a possible D gene is TRBD1 (5 bases). V shed 7 bases and J shed 1 base, with 19 bases lying between them. The CDR3 is 16 residues long. The germline V gene has CDR1 LNHDA and CDR2 SQIVND (reference sequence). CDR3 protein: CASTHARGNTNTEAFF. In nucleotides, the CDR3 is TGTGCCAGTACCCATGCTAGGGGAAACACGAACACTGAAGCTTTCTTT.

This chain uses TRBV6-4 with TRBJ2-2; 7 positions match TRBD2. The CDR3 spans 15 residues. Germline loops: CDR1 MRHNA, CDR2 SNTAGT. Trimming at V came to 2 bases and at J to 0 bases, leaving 0 bases not matched to a gene. The CDR3 sequence: CASSDTSANTGELFF. The CDR3 region has the DNA TGTGCCAGCAGTGACACTAGCGCGAACACCGGGGAGCTGTTTTTT.

V is TRBV9 and J is TRBJ1-2; possibly TRBD1 for D (6 bases). Trimming removed 3 bases from V and 4 bases from J, with 13 bases in between. This CDR3 is 14 amino acids long. Per the germline V gene, CDR1 is SGDLS and CDR2 is YYNGEE. CDR3 in amino acids: CASSADTGFYGYTF. In nucleotides, the CDR3 is TGTGCCAGCAGCGCGGATACAGGGTTCTATGGCTACACCTTC.